The 23 T cell receptor beta chains below come from one sample, sequenced in a study of shared clonotypes between healthy human individuals. This table comes from immunoSEQ multiplex PCR, and its TCRdb copy is limited to in-frame clones, with some not included. The data show about half a million clones, with approximately 81% seen just once and more than 9.5% held by the top ten. Source material: PBMCs. Receptors were obtained from a woman aged 40-49 years in good health. Some clones in this sample may be carry-over from other donors' samples.

The chain has TRBV7-2 and TRBJ2-3; the D is unclear. The germline CDR1 and CDR2 sequences are SGHTA and FQGNSA. The CDR3 is 12 residues long. With 7 bases removed from V and 6 bases from J, the gap between germline ends came to 11 bases. The CDR3 protein is CASMPDLDTQYF. The CDR3, as DNA: TGTGCCAGCATGCCCGATCTGGATACGCAGTATTTT.

J is TRBJ2-7 and V is TRBV6-5, with 10 bases identical to TRBD1. Germline CDR1 reads MNHEY; CDR2 reads SVGAGI. There are 15 residues in the CDR3. Unmatched junction bases numbered 5, after V lost 0 bases and J lost 6 bases. CDR3 in amino acids: CASSYSGTGACEQYF. CDR3 nucleotides: TGTGCCAGCAGTTACTCCGGGACAGGGGCCTGCGAGCAGTACTTC.

The V gene is TRBV19, the J gene TRBJ2-3, with D perhaps being TRBD1 or TRBD2 (5 bases each). This CDR3 contains 15 residues. V shed 6 bases and J shed 6 bases, with 19 bases lying between them. Germline CDR1 is LNHDA and CDR2 is SQIVND (reference sequence). Here the CDR3 reads CASRPAGTPADTQYF. The CDR3 DNA follows: TGTGCCAGTAGGCCAGCCGGGACGCCGGCGGATACGCAGTATTTT.

The chain has TRBV4-2 and TRBJ2-7; D is perhaps TRBD1 (6 bases). Germline V gene sequence: CDR1 LGHNA, CDR2 YNFKEQ. With 1 base removed from V and 1 base from J, the gap between germline ends came to 14 bases. The CDR3 loop spans 16 amino acids. The CDR3 loop is CASSQGNRVPSYEQYF. The CDR3 nucleotides are TGTGCCAGCAGCCAAGGAAACAGGGTTCCTTCCTACGAGCAGTACTTC.

This clone was observed once. The chain has TRBV28 and TRBJ2-5; no clear D gene. The germline V and J ends were trimmed by 4 bases and 11 bases, with 11 bases remaining between them. The length of the CDR3 is 11 residues. Germline V gene sequence: CDR1 MDHEN, CDR2 SYDVKM. The CDR3 sequence is CASSSASAQYF. CDR3 bases: TGTGCCAGCAGTTCTGCCTCGGCGCAGTACTTC.

The gene calls are TRBV28 and TRBJ2-1; D is unclear. The CDR3 is 16 amino acids. Germline CDR1 is MDHEN and CDR2 is SYDVKM. V was trimmed by 4 bases and J by 8 bases, leaving 21 bases between them. Here the CDR3 reads CASSSTFGNGFDEQFF. The CDR3 DNA sequence: TGTGCCAGCAGTTCCACCTTTGGAAATGGGTTCGATGAGCAGTTCTTC.

As concerns this clone: With only one base between it and a far larger clone, this is likely a read error. The same CDR3 is also encoded by other DNA sequences in this sample. The V and J genes are TRBV30 and TRBJ2-3; 9 bases line up with TRBD1. Per the germline V gene, CDR1 is GTSNPN and CDR2 is SVGIG (reference sequence). This CDR3 is 14 amino acids long. The CDR3 bases are TGCGCCTGGAGTGTTACAGGGGGCCCAGATACGCAGTATTTT. Protein sequence: CAWSVTGGPDTQYF.

The CDR3 loop reads CASSPRVPRTRTGELFF. The CDR3 DNA reads as TGTGCCAGCAGCCCCAGGGTCCCCCGCACGAGGACCGGGGAGCTGTTTTTT. This chain joins TRBV27 and TRBJ2-2; the D gene is possibly TRBD1 (5 bases). The ends were cut back, 6 bases at V and 5 bases at J, with 22 bases in the middle. The V gene's germline CDR1 is MNHEY and CDR2 SMNVEV (reference sequence). This CDR3 contains 17 residues.

This clone came up a few times. The chain carries TRBV19 and TRBJ1-1; a possible D gene is TRBD1 (5 bases). The germline V gene encodes CDR1 LNHDA and CDR2 SQIVND (reference sequence). The CDR3 is 13 residues long. Trimming took 11 bases from V and 0 from J, leaving 13 bases between them. CDR3 nucleotide sequence: TGTGCCTCCCTGGGACGGATGAACACTGAAGCTTTCTTT. This gives the protein CASLGRMNTEAFF. The full variable domain, its missing parts supplied by reference TRBV19 and TRBJ1-1, is DGGITQSPKYLFRKEGQNVTLSCEQNLNHDAMYWYRQDPGQGLRLIYYSQIVNDFQKGDIAEGYSVSREKKESFPLTVTSAQKNPTAFYLCASLGRMNTEAFFGQGTRLTVV.

The chain joins TRBV7-2 to TRBJ2-5, with 7 nucleotides matching TRBD2. With 1 base clipped from V and 4 bases from J, the junction kept 3 bases outside the gene matches. This CDR3 region has 14 residues. The germline V gene encodes CDR1 SGHTA and CDR2 FQGNSA. CDR3 nucleotides: TGTGCCAGCAGCTTAGGGACTAGTAGAGAGACCCAGTACTTC. Translation: CASSLGTSRETQYF.

The sample holds many counts of this clone. This chain uses TRBV7-2 with TRBJ2-5, with D maybe TRBD1 (5 bases). The germline V gene has CDR1 SGHTA and CDR2 FQGNSA. V shed 6 bases and J shed 4 bases, with 15 bases lying between them. The CDR3 sequence is 14 residues long. CDR3 sequence reads: CASRARAYSETQYF. CDR3 coding DNA: TGTGCCAGCAGGGCCAGGGCCTACTCAGAGACCCAGTACTTC. The variable domain in full, completed from reference TRBV7-2 and TRBJ2-5, reads GAGVSQSPSNKVTEKGKDVELRCDPISGHTALYWYRQSLGQGLEFLIYFQGNSAPDKSGLPSDRFSAERTGGSVSTLTIQRTQQEDSAVYLCASRARAYSETQYFGPGTRLLVL.

This chain connects TRBV4-2 to TRBJ2-2; 11 bases agree with TRBD2. Germline lookup yields CDR1 LGHNA and CDR2 YNFKEQ. The CDR3 totals 15 residues. V was clipped by 1 base and J by 5 bases; unmatched bases: 0. The CDR3 DNA follows: TGTGCCAGCAGCCAAGGACTAGCGGGGACCGGGGAGCTGTTTTTT. This gives the protein CASSQGLAGTGELFF.

A word on this clone: Other DNA sequences of this sample code for an identical CDR3. V and J are TRBV6-6 and TRBJ1-1, with D tentatively TRBD1 (6 bases). CDR3 size: 12 residues. Germline assignment: CDR1 MNHNY and CDR2 SVGAGI (reference sequence). Deletions cut 6 bases from V and 7 bases from J, with 12 bases between. The CDR3 spells CASSPGQFEAFF. The DNA of the CDR3 is TGTGCCAGCAGCCCTGGACAGTTTGAAGCTTTCTTT.

The chain couples TRBV2 to TRBJ2-1, with 12 bases aligning to TRBD2. The length of the CDR3 is 15 residues. Germline CDR1 and CDR2: SNHLY and FYNNEI. V lost 6 bases to trimming and J lost 6 bases; unmatched junction nucleotides: 6. The CDR3 DNA reads as TGTGCCAGCAGCGATTCGGGACTAGCGGGCAATGAGCAGTTCTTC. Translation: CASSDSGLAGNEQFF. Complete variable domain (other parts from reference TRBV2 and TRBJ2-1): EPEVTQTPSHQVTQMGQEVILRCVPISNHLYFYWYRQILGQKVEFLVSFYNNEISEKSEIFDDQFSVERPDGSNFTLKIRSTKLEDSAMYFCASSDSGLAGNEQFFGPGTRLTVL.

V and J are TRBV29-1 and TRBJ2-1, with a weak D call TRBD2 (5 bases). The CDR3 contains 11 residues. The ends were cut back, 7 bases at V and 9 bases at J, with 13 bases in the middle. The V gene's germline CDR1 is SQVTM and CDR2 ANQGSEA. The CDR3 region has the DNA TGCAGCGCCGGTTGGGAGATTGAGCAGTTCTTC. It is translated as CSAGWEIEQFF.

On this clone itself: It differs at one base from a far larger clone, so likely a read error. The rearrangement joins TRBV4-2 to TRBJ2-7; D may correspond to TRBD1 or TRBD2 (5 bases each). CDR3 size: 17 residues. Looked up from germline, CDR1 is LGHNA and CDR2 is YNFKEQ. CDR3 DNA sequence: TGTGCCAGCAGCAAAGAGGGGCCGACAGAGCCCACCTACGAGCAGTACTTC. This translates into CASSKEGPTEPTYEQYF.

This clone showed up just a few times. This rearrangement joins TRBV7-2 to TRBJ2-5, with D possibly matching TRBD1 (6 bases). The CDR3 is 14 residues long. Per germline, CDR1 SGHTA and CDR2 FQGNSA. With 0 bases removed from V and 7 bases from J, the gap between germline ends came to 12 bases. This CDR3 is CASSLAVGAGTQYF. The CDR3 nucleotides are TGTGCCAGCAGCTTAGCGGTGGGGGCTGGGACCCAGTACTTC.

V usage is TRBV28 and J usage is TRBJ2-7; D remains ambiguous. The CDR3 runs to 13 residues. Germline loops: CDR1 MDHEN, CDR2 SYDVKM. With 6 bases removed from V and 5 bases from J, the gap between germline ends came to 14 bases. CDR3 bases: TGTGCCAGCAGCAACCGGAAGTGGCACGAGCAGTACTTC. The encoded protein is CASSNRKWHEQYF.

Comment on this clone: A read error is likely here: a far larger clone is one base away. The V call is TRBV10-2, the J call TRBJ2-7; 9 nucleotides align to TRBD1. The CDR3 runs 14 residues. Per germline, CDR1 WSHSY and CDR2 SAAADI. The CDR3 loop is CVSTEDRGPYEQYF. The CDR3 coding sequence is TGCGTCAGCACCGAGGACAGGGGTCCCTACGAGCAGTACTTC.

This clone was counted between two and nine times. The chain uses TRBV6-4 and TRBJ2-1, with 8 bases matching TRBD2. There are 15 residues in the CDR3. V was pared by 4 bases and J by 2 bases, with 4 bases of the junction left unmatched. Germline V gene lookup returns CDR1 MRHNA and CDR2 SNTAGT. This CDR3 reads CASSGDSGTYNEQFF. CDR3 DNA sequence: TGTGCCAGCAGTGGAGATAGCGGGACCTACAATGAGCAGTTCTTC.

The chain has TRBV10-3 and TRBJ2-3; 11 bases line up with TRBD2. The V gene end was trimmed by 4 bases and the J gene end by 10 bases; junction bases not matched to a gene: 10. The CDR3 is 15 amino acids. Looked up from germline, CDR1 is ENHRY and CDR2 is SYGVKD. CDR3 DNA sequence: TGTGCCATCAGTGTTGGGGAGCTAGCGGGAGGACCGCAGTATTTT. Residues: CAISVGELAGGPQYF.

This clone occurred once. The chain uses TRBV18 and TRBJ2-4, with 9 bases fitting TRBD1. After removal of 2 bases from V and 5 bases from J, the junction contained 1 base not matched to a gene. Germline-derived CDR1 and CDR2 are KGHSH and LQKENI. The length of the CDR3 is 14 residues. CDR3: CASSPWTGENIQYF. In nucleotides, the CDR3 is TGTGCCAGCTCACCATGGACAGGGGAAAACATTCAGTACTTC.

The chain couples TRBV27 to TRBJ2-1; no clear D gene. The V end was cut by 2 bases, the J end by 0 bases, with 20 bases between. Germline-derived CDR1 and CDR2 are MNHEY and SMNVEV (reference sequence). This CDR3 region has 19 residues. The CDR3 protein is CASSLIPYYDPYSYNEQFF. The CDR3 DNA sequence: TGTGCCAGCAGTTTAATACCGTATTACGATCCCTACTCCTACAATGAGCAGTTCTTC.